Shown below are 18 T cell receptor beta chains from a single sample sequenced in a study of CXCR3-negative and CXCR3-positive naive CD8 T cells. The TRB cDNA libraries were prepared by 5' RACE with UMI labels. TCRdb re-called the 5' RACE reads and gives one entry per CDR3 protein, without DNA. The table for this sample gives around 120,000 distinct CDR3 sequences. Study results and caveats: Researchers report that CXCR3-positive naive cells carry more hydrophobic TRB CDR3s than CXCR3-negative naive cells.

No antigen has been assigned to these receptors. The material sequenced was naive CXCR3+ CD8+ T cells from blood. Subset specified: CD45RO-CCR7+CD27+CD95- naive CD8+ T cells expressing CXCR3 (TNR3+). Every receptor here comes from a human donor in good health. Some clones in this sample may be carry-over from other donors' samples.

The chain joins TRBV12-3 or TRBV12-4 to TRBJ2-3; without DNA, the TCRdb call of TRBD2 cannot be checked. CDR3 length: 14 amino acids. The CDR3 sequence: CASKDTSDPDTQYF.

The rearrangement uses TRBV6-1 and TRBJ2-7. Germline CDR1 MNHNS, CDR2 SASEGT. CDR3 size: 14 residues. The CDR3 sequence is CASSDGAGPYEQYF.

The V call is TRBV29-1, the J call TRBJ1-1. Per the germline V gene, CDR1 is SQVTM and CDR2 is ANQGSEA. The CDR3 runs to 13 residues. CDR3 in amino acids: CSEITRENTEAFF.

The rearrangement joins TRBV7-8 to TRBJ2-7. CDR3 length: 13 amino acids. Germline V gene sequence: CDR1 SGHVS, CDR2 FQNEAQ. The CDR3 sequence is CASSLAATYEQYF.

The rearrangement joins TRBV12-3 or TRBV12-4 to TRBJ2-2; absent DNA, TCRdb's TRBD2 call cannot be checked. The CDR3 is made up of 12 amino acids. CDR3: CASRPITSGRAF.

This chain joins TRBV20-1 and TRBJ2-1; there is no DNA to check the TCRdb D call of TRBD2. Germline CDR1 reads DFQATT; CDR2 reads SNEGSKA (reference sequence). This CDR3 has 14 amino acids. CDR3 sequence: CSARGLAALNEQFF.

V is TRBV7-3 and J is TRBJ2-1; TCRdb's D call of TRBD2 is untestable without DNA. The CDR3 sequence is 13 residues long. The germline V gene has CDR1 SGHTA and CDR2 FQGTGA. CDR3 sequence reads: CASSQIWENEQFF.

The chain uses TRBV29-1 and TRBJ2-2; TCRdb's assignment of TRBD1 cannot be checked, as there is no DNA. Germline V gene sequence: CDR1 SQVTM, CDR2 ANQGSEA. CDR3 size: 16 residues. The chain's CDR3 is CSVEAEIGTGTGELFF.

The chain couples TRBV7-8 to TRBJ1-1; with no DNA, the TCRdb D assignment of TRBD1 cannot be verified. In germline, CDR1 is SGHVS, CDR2 FQNEAQ. This CDR3 spans 13 amino acids. The CDR3: CASSPGYDTEAFF. Full variable domain (rest looked up from reference TRBV7-8 and TRBJ1-1): GAGVSQSPRYKVAKRGQDVALRCDPISGHVSLFWYQQALGQGPEFLTYFQNEAQLDKSGLPSDRFFAERPEGSVSTLKIQRTQQEDSAVYLCASSPGYDTEAFFGQGTRLTVV.

The rearrangement joins TRBV7-9 to TRBJ2-7; absent DNA, TCRdb's TRBD1 call cannot be checked. Germline lookup yields CDR1 SEHNR and CDR2 FQNEAQ (reference sequence). The CDR3 is made up of 15 amino acids. CDR3 residues: CASSSAGTRDSGQYF.

The V call is TRBV7-9, the J call TRBJ2-7. This CDR3 comprises 15 residues. The germline CDR1 and CDR2 sequences are SEHNR and FQNEAQ (reference sequence). The CDR3 here is CASSLGPADLYEQYF.

The V and J genes are TRBV4-2 and TRBJ1-2; absent DNA, TCRdb's TRBD1 call cannot be checked. CDR3 length: 14 residues. Germline values: CDR1 LGHNA, CDR2 YNFKEQ. CDR3 sequence: CASSQAVGDYGYTF.

The chain carries TRBV3-1 and TRBJ2-7; TCRdb outputs TRBD1, but without DNA this stays unchecked. The germline V gene encodes CDR1 LGHDT and CDR2 YNNKEL (reference sequence). The CDR3 runs to 15 residues. This chain's CDR3 is CASSQEGFGGYEQYF.

The genes are TRBV10-3 and TRBJ1-2. The germline CDR1 and CDR2 sequences are ENHRY and SYGVKD. The CDR3 is 13 amino acids. CDR3 residues: CAISESNDFRYTF.

The rearrangement links TRBV7-9 to TRBJ2-2; with no DNA, the TCRdb D assignment of TRBD1 cannot be verified. The CDR3 runs 17 residues. CDR1 is SEHNR and CDR2 is FQNEAQ in the germline V gene (reference sequence). CDR3: CASSSYGGGTNTGELFF.

The rearrangement links TRBV5-1 to TRBJ1-1; TCRdb selects TRBD1, and the lack of DNA leaves this call unchecked. There are 15 residues in the CDR3. Per the germline V gene, CDR1 is SGHRS and CDR2 is YFSETQ. CDR3 residues: CASSTSGGMNTEAFF. Looking up the rest from reference TRBV5-1 and TRBJ1-1 gives the full variable domain: KAGVTQTPRYLIKTRGQQVTLSCSPISGHRSVSWYQQTPGQGLQFLFEYFSETQRNKGNFPGRFSGRQFSNSRSEMNVSTLELGDSALYLCASSTSGGMNTEAFFGQGTRLTVV.

The chain uses TRBV27 and TRBJ2-7; lacking DNA, the TRBD2 call made by TCRdb goes unchecked. The CDR3 length is 12 residues. Looked up from germline, CDR1 is MNHEY and CDR2 is SMNVEV (reference sequence). The CDR3 sequence: CASSSAGREQYF.

The gene calls are TRBV12-3 or TRBV12-4 and TRBJ2-5; with no DNA, the TCRdb D assignment of TRBD1 cannot be verified. The CDR3 contains 13 residues. CDR3 residues: CASSFGGQETQYF.